One TCR beta chain is described in this entry. It was during active infection that Seattle patients were enrolled and then longitudinally followed. The record originates from a study of blood T cell repertoires in COVID-19. The wider study: There were acute and convalescent COVID-19 samples, and they came from the United States, Italy and Spain. PBMCs, B-cell-depleted T cells, or T cells were the source of the cDNA or gDNA that made up the material.

Under the authors' procedure: Estimation of nucleated cell counts relied on the amplification of reference gene primers. Profiled with immunoSEQ multiplex PCR; TCRdb holds only in-frame clones, not every one. V and J calls plus clone size are reproduced from that table; the DNA served to infer D and trimming. The table has roughly 180,000 clones, 79% seen once; the top ten hold more than 6.5%. Per the germline V gene, CDR1 is ENHRY and CDR2 is SYGVKD. The CDR3 loop spans 16 amino acids. V lost 6 bases to trimming and J lost 4 bases, with 16 bases between them. The J gene is TRBJ2-6, the V gene TRBV10-3; maybe TRBD1 (6 bases). Sequencing was carried out using peripheral blood. The receptor's source is an older woman with COVID-19, enrolled during active disease. The CDR3: CAIRRDNSLGANVLTF. The CDR3 bases are TGTGCCATCAGACGGGACAACTCTCTAGGGGCCAACGTCCTGACTTTC.